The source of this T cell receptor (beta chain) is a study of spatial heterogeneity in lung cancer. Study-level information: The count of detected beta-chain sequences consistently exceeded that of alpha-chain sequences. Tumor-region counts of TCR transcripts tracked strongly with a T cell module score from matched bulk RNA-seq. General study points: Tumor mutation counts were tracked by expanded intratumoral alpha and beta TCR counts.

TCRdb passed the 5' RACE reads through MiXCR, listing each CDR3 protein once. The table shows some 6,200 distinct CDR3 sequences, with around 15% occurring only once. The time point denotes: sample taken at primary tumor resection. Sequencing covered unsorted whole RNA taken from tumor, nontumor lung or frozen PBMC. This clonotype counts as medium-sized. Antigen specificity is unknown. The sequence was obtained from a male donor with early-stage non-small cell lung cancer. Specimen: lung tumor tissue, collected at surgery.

CDR3 loop: CASSLIAGGFDEQFF. The CDR3 DNA reads TGCGCCAGCAGCTTGATAGCGGGAGGGTTTGATGAGCAGTTCTTC. The chain employs TRBV5-1 and TRBJ2-1; TRBD2 agrees at 11 bases. The CDR3 has 15 amino acids. V gave up 1 base and J gave up 8 bases; unmatched junction bases: 5. Germline loops: CDR1 SGHRS, CDR2 YFSETQ.